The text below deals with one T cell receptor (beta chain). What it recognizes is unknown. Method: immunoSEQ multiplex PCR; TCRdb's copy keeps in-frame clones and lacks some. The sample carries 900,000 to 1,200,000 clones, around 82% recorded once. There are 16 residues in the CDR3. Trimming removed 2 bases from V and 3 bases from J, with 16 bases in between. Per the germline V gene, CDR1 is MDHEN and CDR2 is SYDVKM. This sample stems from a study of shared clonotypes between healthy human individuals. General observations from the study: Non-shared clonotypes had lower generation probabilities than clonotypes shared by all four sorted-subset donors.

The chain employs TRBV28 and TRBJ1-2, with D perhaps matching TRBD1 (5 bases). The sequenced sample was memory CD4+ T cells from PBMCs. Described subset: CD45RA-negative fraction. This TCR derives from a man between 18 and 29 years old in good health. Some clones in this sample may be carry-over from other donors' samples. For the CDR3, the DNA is TGTGCCAGCAGTTTAGGCCAGGGCACTGTGTACTATGGCTACACCTTC. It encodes CASSLGQGTVYYGYTF.